What follows are 18 T cell receptor beta chains derived from one specimen sequenced in a study of blood T cell repertoires in COVID-19. TCRdb's table, derived via immunoSEQ multiplex PCR, lists solely in-frame clones and lacks some. In the table there are 150,000 to 200,000 clones, 87% of which are singletons. The sample taken for sequencing was peripheral blood. The origin of the receptors is a man aged 40-49 years with active or convalescent COVID-19.

The chain combines TRBV28 with TRBJ2-7; the match to TRBD1 covers 7 bases. From germline, CDR1 is MDHEN and CDR2 SYDVKM. CDR3 length: 15 amino acids. V was clipped by 6 bases and J by 0 bases; unmatched bases: 8. Written as DNA, the CDR3 is TGTGCCAGCAGCTTGATGAACAGGGGCTCCTACGAGCAGTACTTC. Amino acid sequence: CASSLMNRGSYEQYF.

The chain is built from TRBV5-6 and TRBJ1-2; tentatively, D is TRBD1 (6 bases). Germline values: CDR1 SGHDT, CDR2 YYEEEE. Trimming took 3 bases from V and 2 from J, leaving 14 bases between them. CDR3 length: 15 residues. The CDR3 region is CASSWGTGQNYGYTF. In DNA form, the CDR3 reads TGTGCCAGCAGCTGGGGAACAGGGCAGAACTATGGCTACACCTTC.

CDR3 loop: CASSPGGAGALRYGYTF. The DNA for the CDR3 is TGCGCCAGCAGCCCGGGGGGGGCAGGGGCCCTTAGGTATGGCTACACCTTC. This rearrangement joins TRBV5-1 to TRBJ1-2; D might be TRBD1 (6 bases). Trimming shortened V by 4 bases and J by 5 bases, and 24 bases separated the two germline ends. The V gene's germline CDR1 is SGHRS and CDR2 YFSETQ. There are 17 residues in the CDR3.

The chain has TRBV5-1 and TRBJ2-3; 7 bases map to TRBD2. CDR1 is SGHRS, CDR2 YFSETQ, per germline. The CDR3 runs to 15 residues. V was pared by 2 bases and J by 2 bases, with 5 bases of the junction left unmatched. CDR3 residues: CASSLMGLPTDTQYF. CDR3 in DNA: TGCGCCAGCAGCTTAATGGGACTACCCACAGATACGCAGTATTTT.

The chain uses TRBV6-2 or TRBV6-3 and TRBJ1-1; TRBD1 matches at 11 bases. Germline CDR1 is MNHEY and CDR2 is SVGEGT. The CDR3 sequence is 15 residues long. The V and J ends lost 0 bases and 4 bases, in that order; junction bases with no gene match: 1. The CDR3 DNA reads as TGTGCCAGCAGTTACTCTGGGACAGGGGGCACTGAAGCTTTCTTT. Protein: CASSYSGTGGTEAFF.

This clone came up once. This rearrangement joins TRBV5-1 to TRBJ2-1; the match to TRBD2 covers 8 bases. Germline V gene sequence: CDR1 SGHRS, CDR2 YFSETQ. This CDR3 is built from 16 residues. The J segment lost 9 bases and the V segment lost 5 bases, leaving 16 bases of the junction unmatched. DNA for the CDR3: TGCGCCAGCAGATGGCCCGGCGGGGGGTCTTTGGGTGAGCAGTTCTTC. Amino acid sequence: CASRWPGGGSLGEQFF.

The J gene is TRBJ1-2, the V gene TRBV4-2, with 8 positions matching TRBD1. Germline V lookup: CDR1 LGHNA, CDR2 YNFKEQ. The junction had 6 bases not matched to a gene; V was cut back by 0 bases and J by 6 bases. There are 15 residues in the CDR3. The CDR3 DNA reads as TGTGCCAGCAGCCAAGAAGGAGGACAGGGTGATGGCTACACCTTC. Its protein is CASSQEGGQGDGYTF.

The chain uses TRBV10-3 and TRBJ1-3, with a weak D call TRBD1 (5 bases). Looked up from germline, CDR1 is ENHRY and CDR2 is SYGVKD. V gave up 2 bases and J gave up 7 bases, with 18 bases separating them. The CDR3 loop spans 16 amino acids. CDR3 sequence reads: CAISERGTGLSNTIYF. In nucleotides, the CDR3 is TGTGCCATCAGTGAGCGGGGCACGGGACTGAGTAACACCATATATTTT.

Turning to this clone: The sample carries other DNA sequences with the same CDR3. The V gene is TRBV2, the J gene TRBJ2-5, with 8 positions matching TRBD1. CDR1 and CDR2 from the germline V gene are SNHLY and FYNNEI. The trim removed 5 bases at V and 2 bases at J, leaving 4 bases unmatched. The CDR3 spans 14 residues. CDR3 amino acids: CASSTDRAQETQYF. In nucleotides, the CDR3 is TGTGCCAGCAGTACGGACAGGGCTCAAGAGACCCAGTACTTC.

This clone turned up a few times. This chain uses TRBV5-6 with TRBJ2-7, with D possibly matching TRBD2 (6 bases). V lost 4 bases to trimming and J lost 4 bases, with 12 bases between them. The CDR3 covers 13 residues. Per germline, CDR1 SGHDT and CDR2 YYEEEE. Here the CDR3 reads CASSPVGGYEQYF. Here the CDR3 DNA reads TGTGCCAGCAGCCCTGTTGGGGGGTACGAGCAGTACTTC.

The gene calls are TRBV5-5 and TRBJ1-2; 9 bases are shared with TRBD1. The CDR3 sequence is 15 residues long. Germline trimming cut 4 bases from V and 4 bases from J; bases unmatched to any gene: 8. From germline, CDR1 is SGHKS and CDR2 YYEKEE (reference sequence). The CDR3 DNA sequence: TGTGCCAGCAGCCCTCGGGGACAGGGAATCTATGGCTACACCTTC. Translation gives CASSPRGQGIYGYTF.

This clone was counted a few times. The chain joins TRBV2 to TRBJ1-2, with 8 bases aligning to TRBD1. This CDR3 is 15 amino acids long. V lost 3 bases, J lost 4 bases, and 7 bases stayed unmatched. From germline, CDR1 is SNHLY and CDR2 FYNNEI. The CDR3 loop reads CASSDQQGVAYGYTF. The CDR3 nucleotides read TGTGCCAGCAGTGATCAACAGGGGGTAGCCTATGGCTACACCTTC.

This clone was observed a few times. The chain couples TRBV7-9 to TRBJ1-1, with D uncertain. Trimming removed 1 base at V and 11 bases at J, with 11 bases between. Germline-derived CDR1 and CDR2 are SEHNR and FQNEAQ (reference sequence). The CDR3 consists of 12 residues. The CDR3 region has the DNA TGTGCCAGCAGCTTAGAAGGTATCGGGGCTTTCTTT. Translating gives CASSLEGIGAFF. The full variable domain, completed using reference TRBV7-9 and TRBJ1-1, is DTGVSQNPRHKITKRGQNVTFRCDPISEHNRLYWYRQTLGQGPEFLTYFQNEAQLEKSRLLSDRFSAERPKGSFSTLEIQRTEQGDSAMYLCASSLEGIGAFFGQGTRLTVV.

Only one count was recorded for this clone. The rearrangement joins TRBV6-5 to TRBJ2-1; TRBD1 matches 9 bases. The CDR3 length is 15 residues. Germline-derived CDR1 and CDR2 are MNHEY and SVGAGI. The trim removed 6 bases at V and 4 bases at J, leaving 7 bases unmatched. The CDR3 coding sequence is TGTGCCAGCAGACCGGGACAGGGTCGATACAATGAGCAGTTCTTC. Its protein product is CASRPGQGRYNEQFF.

J is TRBJ1-2 and V is TRBV28; 8 bases map to TRBD1. Germline CDR1 MDHEN, CDR2 SYDVKM. The CDR3 has 17 amino acids. The V segment lost 6 bases and the J segment 5 bases; nucleotides outside the gene matches: 17. Here the CDR3 DNA reads TGTGCCAGCAGCCCCTGGGGGGCAGGGGGCGGAGGGTATGGCTACACCTTC. Protein sequence: CASSPWGAGGGGYGYTF.

The V gene is TRBV6-6, the J gene TRBJ1-2; D remains unclear. The CDR3 has 16 residues. Deletions cut 7 bases from V and 0 bases from J, with 18 bases between. In germline, CDR1 is MNHNY, CDR2 SVGAGI (reference sequence). For the CDR3, the DNA is TGTGCCAGCACCCAGTTAACGGGAGTCGCTAACTATGGCTACACCTTC. Translation gives CASTQLTGVANYGYTF.

This chain connects TRBV28 to TRBJ2-7; TRBD1 agrees at 8 bases. V gave up 5 bases and J gave up 3 bases; unmatched junction bases: 9. Germline CDR1 MDHEN, CDR2 SYDVKM. The CDR3 has 15 amino acids. For the CDR3, the DNA is TGTGCCAGCAGTCCTACCGACAGGGGAAGCTACGAGCAGTACTTC. This encodes CASSPTDRGSYEQYF. The variable domain in full, completed from reference TRBV28 and TRBJ2-7, reads DVKVTQSSRYLVKRTGEKVFLECVQDMDHENMFWYRQDPGLGLRLIYFSYDVKMKEKGDIPEGYSVSREKKERFSLILESASTNQTSMYLCASSPTDRGSYEQYFGPGTRLTVT.

The CDR3 sequence is CASSQGIQETQYF. The CDR3 coding sequence is TGTGCCAGCTCGCAGGGGATCCAAGAGACCCAGTACTTC. V usage is TRBV18 and J usage is TRBJ2-5, with D perhaps matching TRBD1 (6 bases). The CDR3 spans 13 residues. Trimming cost V 6 bases and J 1 base, with 9 bases left between them. Germline V lookup: CDR1 KGHSH, CDR2 LQKENI.